Given below is one T cell receptor (beta chain) in context. Per the germline V gene, CDR1 is DFQATT and CDR2 is SNEGSKA (reference sequence). This CDR3 spans 14 amino acids. V was trimmed by 3 bases and J by 1 base, leaving 12 bases between them. In the original analysis: It was from reference gene primer amplification that nucleated cell counts were estimated. Assay used: immunoSEQ multiplex PCR; TCRdb lists only in-frame clones, some missing. For V, J and clone size, that table is used; D and trimming come from the DNA. The sample includes fewer than 150,000 clones, about 79% of them seen just once. This sample was taken from a study of blood T cell repertoires in COVID-19. Study-level information: From the United States, Italy and Spain came samples of acute and convalescent COVID-19. Sources were T cells, B-cell-depleted T cells, or PBMCs; the material itself was cDNA or gDNA.

The clonotype originates from a woman aged 50 to 65 with acute or convalescent COVID-19. Sequenced: peripheral blood. V usage is TRBV20-1 and J usage is TRBJ1-1; weak D call: TRBD1 (6 bases). The CDR3 DNA reads TGCAGTGCTAGTACCCCGGACAGGAACACTGAAGCTTTCTTT. Its translation is CSASTPDRNTEAFF.